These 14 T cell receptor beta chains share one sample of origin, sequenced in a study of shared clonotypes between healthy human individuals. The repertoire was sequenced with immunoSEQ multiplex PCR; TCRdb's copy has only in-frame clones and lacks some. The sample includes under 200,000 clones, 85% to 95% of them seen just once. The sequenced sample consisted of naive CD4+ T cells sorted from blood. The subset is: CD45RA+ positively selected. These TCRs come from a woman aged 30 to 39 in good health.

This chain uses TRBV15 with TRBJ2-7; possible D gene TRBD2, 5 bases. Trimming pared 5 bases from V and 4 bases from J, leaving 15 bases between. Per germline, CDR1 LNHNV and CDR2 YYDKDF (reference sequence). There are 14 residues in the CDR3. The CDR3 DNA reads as TGTGCCACCAGCCCACGAGGGAAGTCGTACGAGCAGTACTTC. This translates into CATSPRGKSYEQYF.

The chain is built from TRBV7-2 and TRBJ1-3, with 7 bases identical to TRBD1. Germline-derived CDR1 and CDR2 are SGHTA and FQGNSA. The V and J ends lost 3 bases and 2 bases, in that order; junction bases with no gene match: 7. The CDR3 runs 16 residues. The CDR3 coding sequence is TGTGCCAGCAGCTTTACGACAGGGAGAGCTGGAAACACCATATATTTT. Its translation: CASSFTTGRAGNTIYF.

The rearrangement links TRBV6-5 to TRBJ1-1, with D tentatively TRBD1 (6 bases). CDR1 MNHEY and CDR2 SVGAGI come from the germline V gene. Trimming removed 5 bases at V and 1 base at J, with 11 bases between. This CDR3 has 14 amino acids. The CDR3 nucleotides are TGTGCCAGCAGTATCCTACAGGGGAACACTGAAGCTTTCTTT. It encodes CASSILQGNTEAFF.

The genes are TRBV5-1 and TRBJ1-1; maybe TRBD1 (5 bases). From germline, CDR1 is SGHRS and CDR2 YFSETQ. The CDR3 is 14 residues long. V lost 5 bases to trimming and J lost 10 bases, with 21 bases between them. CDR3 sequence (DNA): TGCGCCAGCAGGGACTACAGGAGGTCGATGGGAGCTTTCTTT. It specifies CASRDYRRSMGAFF. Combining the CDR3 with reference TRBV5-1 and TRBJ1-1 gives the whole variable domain KAGVTQTPRYLIKTRGQQVTLSCSPISGHRSVSWYQQTPGQGLQFLFEYFSETQRNKGNFPGRFSGRQFSNSRSEMNVSTLELGDSALYLCASRDYRRSMGAFFGQGTRLTVV.

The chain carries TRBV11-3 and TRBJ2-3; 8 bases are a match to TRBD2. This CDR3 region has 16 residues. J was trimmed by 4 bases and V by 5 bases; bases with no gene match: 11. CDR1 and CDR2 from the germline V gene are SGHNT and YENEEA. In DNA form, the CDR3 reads TGTGCCAGCAGCCAAGATCTAAGCGGGAGCTCAGATACGCAGTATTTT. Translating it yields CASSQDLSGSSDTQYF. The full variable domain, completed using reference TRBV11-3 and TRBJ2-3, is EAGVVQSPRYKIIEKKQPVAFWCNPISGHNTLYWYLQNLGQGPELLIRYENEEAVDDSQLPKDRFSAERLKGVDSTLKIQPAELGDSAVYLCASSQDLSGSSDTQYFGPGTRLTVL.

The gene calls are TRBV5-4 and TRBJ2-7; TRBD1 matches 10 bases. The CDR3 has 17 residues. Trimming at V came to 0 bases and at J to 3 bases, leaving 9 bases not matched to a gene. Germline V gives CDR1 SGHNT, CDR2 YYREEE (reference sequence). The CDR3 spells CASSLGGQGSVFYEQYF. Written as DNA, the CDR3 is TGTGCCAGCAGCTTGGGGGGACAGGGGTCCGTGTTCTACGAGCAGTACTTC. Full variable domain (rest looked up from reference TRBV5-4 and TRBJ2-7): ETGVTQSPTHLIKTRGQQVTLRCSSQSGHNTVSWYQQALGQGPQFIFQYYREEENGRGNFPPRFSGLQFPNYSSELNVNALELDDSALYLCASSLGGQGSVFYEQYFGPGTRLTVT.

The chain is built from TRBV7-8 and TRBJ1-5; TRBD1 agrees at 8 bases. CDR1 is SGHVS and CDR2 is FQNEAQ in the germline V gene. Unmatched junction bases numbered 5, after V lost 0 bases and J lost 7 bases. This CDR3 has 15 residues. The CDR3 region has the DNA TGTGCCAGCAGCTTAGCCCGGACAGGGCAACAGCCCCAGCATTTT. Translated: CASSLARTGQQPQHF.

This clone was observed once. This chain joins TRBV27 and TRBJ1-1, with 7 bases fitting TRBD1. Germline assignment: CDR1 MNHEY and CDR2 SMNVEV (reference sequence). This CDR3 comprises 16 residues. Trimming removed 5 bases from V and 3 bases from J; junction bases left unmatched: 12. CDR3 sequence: CASSPGTARADTEAFF. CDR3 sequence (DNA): TGTGCCAGCAGTCCCGGGACAGCGAGGGCAGACACTGAAGCTTTCTTT.

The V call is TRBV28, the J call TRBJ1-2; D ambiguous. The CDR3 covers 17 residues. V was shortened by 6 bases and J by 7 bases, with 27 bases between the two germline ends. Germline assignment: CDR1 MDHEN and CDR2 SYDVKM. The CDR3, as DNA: TGTGCCAGCAGAATAACCTTAGGTCGAGGATCTGGGAGTGGCTACACCTTC. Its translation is CASRITLGRGSGSGYTF.

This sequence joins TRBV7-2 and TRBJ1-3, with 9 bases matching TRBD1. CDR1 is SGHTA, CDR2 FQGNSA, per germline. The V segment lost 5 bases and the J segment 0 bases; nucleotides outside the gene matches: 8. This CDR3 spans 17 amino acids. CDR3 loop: CASSLGQGLRSGNTIYF. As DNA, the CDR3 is TGTGCCAGCAGCCTGGGACAGGGACTCCGCTCTGGAAACACCATATATTTT.

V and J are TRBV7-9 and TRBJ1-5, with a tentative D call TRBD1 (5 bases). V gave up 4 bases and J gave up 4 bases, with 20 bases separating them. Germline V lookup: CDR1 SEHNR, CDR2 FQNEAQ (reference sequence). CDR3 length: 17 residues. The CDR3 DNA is TGTGCCAGCAGCTATACCCCCCAGCAGGGTGGGAATCAGCCCCAGCATTTT. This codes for CASSYTPQQGGNQPQHF.

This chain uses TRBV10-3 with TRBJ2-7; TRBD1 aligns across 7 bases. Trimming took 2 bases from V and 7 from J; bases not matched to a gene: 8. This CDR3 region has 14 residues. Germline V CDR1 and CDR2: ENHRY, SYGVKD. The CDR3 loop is CAISEPGQAVEQYF. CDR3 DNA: TGTGCCATCAGTGAGCCTGGACAGGCCGTGGAGCAGTACTTC.

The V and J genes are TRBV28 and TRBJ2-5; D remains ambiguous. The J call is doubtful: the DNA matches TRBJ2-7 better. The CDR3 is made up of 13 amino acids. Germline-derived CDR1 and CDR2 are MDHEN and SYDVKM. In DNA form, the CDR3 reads TGTGCCAGCAGTTTTAACAGATTGTACGAGCAGTACTTC. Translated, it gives CASSFNRLYEQYF.

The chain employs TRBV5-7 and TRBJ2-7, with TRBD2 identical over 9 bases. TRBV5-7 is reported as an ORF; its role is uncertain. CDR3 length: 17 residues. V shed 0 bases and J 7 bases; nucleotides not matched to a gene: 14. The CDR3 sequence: CASSLGASGKGASEQYF. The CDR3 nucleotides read TGTGCCAGCAGCTTGGGGGCTAGCGGGAAGGGGGCGAGTGAGCAGTACTTC.